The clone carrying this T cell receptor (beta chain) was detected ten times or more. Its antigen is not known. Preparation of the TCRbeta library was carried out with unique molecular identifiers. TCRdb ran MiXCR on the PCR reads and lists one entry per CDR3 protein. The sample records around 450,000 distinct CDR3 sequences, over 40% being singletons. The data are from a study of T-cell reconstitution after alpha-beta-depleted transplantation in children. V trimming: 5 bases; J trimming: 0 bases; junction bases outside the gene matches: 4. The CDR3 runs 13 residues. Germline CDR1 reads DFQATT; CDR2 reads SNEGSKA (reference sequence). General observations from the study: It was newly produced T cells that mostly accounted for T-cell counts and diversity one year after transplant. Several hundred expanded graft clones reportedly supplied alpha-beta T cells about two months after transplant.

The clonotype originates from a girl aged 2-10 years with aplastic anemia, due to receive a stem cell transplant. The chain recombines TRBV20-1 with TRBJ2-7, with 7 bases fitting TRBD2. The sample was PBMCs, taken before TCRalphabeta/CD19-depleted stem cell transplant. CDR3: CSASLAVSYEQYF. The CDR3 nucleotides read TGCAGTGCTTCTCTAGCGGTCTCCTACGAGCAGTACTTC.